This note documents a single TCR beta chain sequence. Its antigen is as yet unknown. This entry is derived from a study of CD8+CD57+ T cells in acquired aplastic anemia. The study's findings and limits: Found in both controls and patients were 25 to 35 CD8+ CDR3 sequences.

The template for TCR beta VDJ and CDR3 sequence profiling was genomic DNA. A single record per CDR3 protein comes from TCRdb applying MiXCR to the reads. This table holds 300,000 or so distinct CDR3 sequences, about 50% found once. Only patients with CD8+CD57+ cell expansion on flow cytometry were chosen for sequencing. The TCR comes from a human donor with aplastic anemia. Sequencing was carried out using sorted CD4+, CD8+, or CD8+CD57+ T cells (not recorded which) from PBMCs.

The CDR3 region is CASSPSSTGGETQYF. The CDR3 DNA is TGTGCCAGCAGCCCCTCATCCACCGGGGGAGAGACCCAGTACTTC. V usage is TRBV7-2 and J usage is TRBJ2-5; the D gene is possibly TRBD2 (6 bases). With 5 bases removed from V and 4 bases from J, the gap between germline ends came to 17 bases. Per the germline V gene, CDR1 is SGHTA and CDR2 is FQGNSA. This CDR3 comprises 15 residues.